Below, 31 T cell receptor beta chains from the same sample are listed, as sequenced in a study of identical twins. A single record per CDR3 protein comes from TCRdb applying MiXCR to the 5' RACE reads. The sample carries hundreds of thousands of distinct CDR3 sequences, roughly 20% recorded once. These data are also associated with another study on T cells expressing NK-cell markers.

Input material: PBMCs. Receptors originate from a woman under 30 in good health.

This clonotype has a handful of counts. The chain links TRBV10-3 to TRBJ2-1; 7 bases fit TRBD2. V shed 6 bases and J 5 bases; nucleotides not matched to a gene: 13. Germline V CDR1 and CDR2: ENHRY, SYGVKD. There are 16 residues in the CDR3. The CDR3 DNA follows: TGTGCCATCAGGGGGGTCCAGGGACTAAGACACAATGAGCAGTTCTTC. Its translation is CAIRGVQGLRHNEQFF.

This clonotype was seen many times. J is TRBJ1-2 and V is TRBV7-8; 9 bases map to TRBD1. The CDR3 has 15 amino acids. V trimming: 8 bases; J trimming: 6 bases; junction bases outside the gene matches: 13. In germline, CDR1 is SGHVS, CDR2 FQNEAQ. CDR3 residues: CASSFLDRGANGYTF. The CDR3, as DNA: TGTGCCAGCTCTTTCTTGGACAGGGGTGCGAATGGCTACACCTTC.

This clonotype has more than one count but fewer than ten. V gene TRBV29-1 combines with J gene TRBJ2-7; TRBD2 agrees at 10 bases. The CDR3 is 15 amino acids. Germline CDR1 and CDR2: SQVTM and ANQGSEA. With 3 bases clipped from V and 4 bases from J, the junction kept 9 bases outside the gene matches. The CDR3 reads CSVDNERGGGYEQYF. The CDR3 DNA follows: TGCAGCGTTGACAACGAGCGGGGGGGAGGGTACGAGCAGTACTTC.

The genes are TRBV6-1 and TRBJ2-7; D possibly corresponds to TRBD2 (5 bases). The length of the CDR3 is 13 residues. Germline V CDR1 and CDR2: MNHNS, SASEGT. V shed 7 bases and J shed 6 bases, with 16 bases lying between them. The CDR3 coding sequence is TGTGCCAGCACCCTGAAGGCCGGAGGCGAGCAGTACTTC. Its translation: CASTLKAGGEQYF.

Ten or more counts support this clonotype. The chain employs TRBV12-3 or TRBV12-4 and TRBJ2-1; possible D gene TRBD1, 5 bases. There are 15 residues in the CDR3. The germline V and J ends were trimmed by 7 bases and 1 base, with 14 bases remaining between them. The CDR3 coding sequence is TGTGCCAGCACTCGAGAACAGGTATCCTACAATGAGCAGTTCTTC. Translated: CASTREQVSYNEQFF.

The chain carries TRBV12-3 or TRBV12-4 and TRBJ2-1; 7 bases line up with TRBD2. The CDR3 consists of 15 residues. The trim removed 6 bases at V and 0 bases at J, leaving 5 bases unmatched. The CDR3 DNA follows: TGTGCCAGCAGAAGGCGGGGGAGCTCCTACAATGAGCAGTTCTTC. Translation gives CASRRRGSSYNEQFF.

This clonotype has a handful of counts. The rearrangement uses TRBV5-1 and TRBJ2-3, with D perhaps matching TRBD1 or TRBD2 (7 bases each). The V and J ends lost 3 bases and 6 bases respectively, with 14 bases between them. Germline V gives CDR1 SGHRS, CDR2 YFSETQ. The CDR3 has 14 residues. Here the CDR3 DNA reads TGCGCCAGCAGCTCAGGGGGAGGGTCGGATACGCAGTATTTT. This encodes CASSSGGGSDTQYF.

This clonotype was detected once. This sequence joins TRBV5-1 and TRBJ2-7; tentatively, D is TRBD1 or TRBD2 (6 bases each). Trimming removed 7 bases at V and 0 bases at J, with 14 bases between. The CDR3 has 14 residues. The germline V gene has CDR1 SGHRS and CDR2 YFSETQ. CDR3 in DNA: TGCGCCAGCGGTGAGGGGGGAAGCTCCTACGAGCAGTACTTC. Its translation is CASGEGGSSYEQYF.

This clonotype has more than one count but fewer than ten. V usage is TRBV7-2 and J usage is TRBJ1-2; D perhaps matches TRBD1 (5 bases). The germline V gene has CDR1 SGHTA and CDR2 FQGNSA. The CDR3 is 15 residues long. V was shortened by 5 bases and J by 5 bases, with 18 bases between the two germline ends. As DNA, the CDR3 is TGTGCCAGCAGCCAAGGAGGAGGGGACGATTATGGCTACACCTTC. This codes for CASSQGGGDDYGYTF.

This clonotype was detected a few times. This chain uses TRBV7-9 with TRBJ1-1, with D possibly being TRBD1 (5 bases). V gave up 6 bases and J gave up 1 base, with 9 bases separating them. This CDR3 contains 13 residues. Germline CDR1 and CDR2: SEHNR and FQNEAQ (reference sequence). CDR3 sequence reads: CASRNGGNTEAFF. CDR3 in DNA: TGTGCCAGCAGGAACGGGGGGAACACTGAAGCTTTCTTT.

V usage is TRBV3-1 and J usage is TRBJ2-7; D is possibly TRBD2 (5 bases). V gave up 5 bases and J gave up 3 bases, with 11 bases separating them. CDR3 length equals 13 residues. Germline CDR1 LGHDT, CDR2 YNNKEL (reference sequence). CDR3 sequence reads: CASSDSAGYEQYF. The CDR3 bases are TGTGCCAGCAGCGATAGTGCGGGCTACGAGCAGTACTTC.

This clonotype has just a few counts. The CDR3 reads CASSRAYTGELFF. CDR3 nucleotides: TGTGCCAGCAGCCGGGCCTACACCGGGGAGCTGTTTTTT. V gene TRBV12-3 or TRBV12-4 combines with J gene TRBJ2-2; no reliable D call. This CDR3 is 13 amino acids long. Trimming cost V 6 bases and J 3 bases, with 8 bases left between them.

This clonotype was detected only a few times. CDR3 protein: CASRPTGRHGYTF. DNA of the CDR3: TGTGCCAGCAGGCCCACGGGCCGACATGGCTACACCTTC. The genes are TRBV7-2 and TRBJ1-2; D ambiguous. Trimming cost V 6 bases and J 6 bases, with 14 bases left between them. Germline-derived CDR1 and CDR2 are SGHTA and FQGNSA. CDR3 size: 13 residues. Looking up the rest from reference TRBV7-2 and TRBJ1-2 gives the full variable domain: GAGVSQSPSNKVTEKGKDVELRCDPISGHTALYWYRQSLGQGLEFLIYFQGNSAPDKSGLPSDRFSAERTGGSVSTLTIQRTQQEDSAVYLCASRPTGRHGYTFGSGTRLTVV.

The chain is built from TRBV2 and TRBJ2-5; tentative D call: TRBD2 (6 bases). Germline V gene lookup returns CDR1 SNHLY and CDR2 FYNNEI. The V end lost 6 bases, the J end lost 5 bases, and 10 bases lay between the germline ends. CDR3 length: 12 amino acids. Here the CDR3 reads CASRKGRETQYF. The CDR3 DNA reads TGTGCCAGCAGAAAGGGGAGGGAGACCCAGTACTTC.

The chain couples TRBV4-1 to TRBJ2-1; D remains unclear. CDR1 is MGHRA, CDR2 YSYEKL, per germline. CDR3 length: 13 residues. V was cut by 0 bases and J by 7 bases, with 7 bases left in between. CDR3 DNA: TGCGCCAGCAGCCAAGAGTCCAGAAATGAGCAGTTCTTC. It translates to CASSQESRNEQFF.

This clonotype was seen repeatedly, ten times or more. The rearrangement uses TRBV3-1 and TRBJ1-2; 10 bases line up with TRBD1. This CDR3 is 14 amino acids long. Germline CDR1 is LGHDT and CDR2 is YNNKEL (reference sequence). The J segment lost 2 bases and the V segment lost 4 bases, leaving 1 base of the junction unmatched. CDR3 sequence: CASSPGQGNYGYTF. CDR3 in DNA: TGTGCCAGCAGCCCGGGACAGGGGAACTATGGCTACACCTTC.

The chain has TRBV21-1 and TRBJ2-7; whether TRBD2, the table's D call, matches the DNA was not checked. TRBV21-1 is reported as a pseudogene. The CDR3 covers 16 residues. CDR3 DNA: TGTGCCAGCAGCAATTCGTCCGGGACTGATTCCTACGAGCAGTACTTC. This encodes CASSNSSGTDSYEQYF.

J is TRBJ2-3 and V is TRBV4-3, with D maybe TRBD2 (6 bases). Trimming cost V 0 bases and J 3 bases, with 10 bases left between them. The CDR3 has 15 residues. The germline CDR1 and CDR2 sequences are LGHNA and YSLEER. CDR3 sequence: CASSQDVGGTDTQYF. The CDR3 DNA is TGCGCCAGCAGCCAAGATGTGGGGGGAACAGATACGCAGTATTTT.

The chain uses TRBV10-3 and TRBJ2-1; D uncertain. V lost 3 bases, J lost 2 bases, and 5 bases lay in between. Germline V gene lookup returns CDR1 ENHRY and CDR2 SYGVKD. This CDR3 contains 13 residues. DNA of the CDR3: TGTGCCATCAGTGATGGAGCCTACAATGAGCAGTTCTTC. As protein: CAISDGAYNEQFF.

The rearrangement joins TRBV6-1 to TRBJ2-5; 12 nucleotides align to TRBD2. Germline CDR1 and CDR2: MNHNS and SASEGT. With V trimmed by 7 bases and J by 0 bases, 6 bases remained unmatched. This CDR3 contains 16 residues. CDR3 amino acids: CASTPTSGRHQETQYF. The CDR3 bases are TGTGCCAGCACTCCAACTAGCGGGAGGCACCAAGAGACCCAGTACTTC.

This clonotype was detected a few times. The chain recombines TRBV6-2 or TRBV6-3 with TRBJ1-2; D unclear. Deletions cut 2 bases from V and 1 base from J, with 14 bases between. From germline, CDR1 is MNHEY and CDR2 SVGEGT. This CDR3 comprises 16 residues. DNA for the CDR3: TGTGCCAGCAGTTACCGCCCCGGCGACCTTAACTATGGCTACACCTTC. It is translated as CASSYRPGDLNYGYTF.

This rearrangement joins TRBV20-1 to TRBJ1-6; D is unclear. CDR1 DFQATT and CDR2 SNEGSKA come from the germline V gene (reference sequence). The CDR3 is 14 amino acids. V was shortened by 3 bases and J by 0 bases, with 6 bases between the two germline ends. The CDR3 spells CSASPSSYNSPLHF. The CDR3 coding sequence is TGCAGTGCTAGTCCGAGCTCCTATAATTCACCCCTCCACTTT.

This clonotype was counted a few times. The V gene is TRBV19, the J gene TRBJ1-1; D call uncertain. The CDR3 sequence is 12 residues long. Germline CDR1 and CDR2: LNHDA and SQIVND (reference sequence). Trimming stripped 9 bases from V and 1 base from J, with 9 bases between. The chain's CDR3 is CASREQNTEAFF. The CDR3 coding sequence is TGTGCCAGCCGGGAGCAGAACACTGAAGCTTTCTTT.

This clonotype was counted a few times. The J gene is TRBJ1-3, the V gene TRBV27; no clear D. CDR1 is MNHEY, CDR2 SMNVEV, per germline (reference sequence). CDR3 size: 14 residues. Trimming stripped 6 bases from V and 0 bases from J, with 9 bases between. The CDR3 sequence: CASSPTSSGNTIYF. CDR3 sequence (DNA): TGTGCCAGCAGCCCAACGAGCTCTGGAAACACCATATATTTT.

The rearrangement joins TRBV11-2 to TRBJ1-3, with a tentative D call TRBD1 (6 bases). In germline, CDR1 is SGHAT, CDR2 FQNNGV. Trimming took 6 bases from V and 4 from J, leaving 13 bases between them. This CDR3 spans 14 amino acids. CDR3 bases: TGTGCCAGCAGTCCAACTGACAGGGGAAACACCATATATTTT. Protein: CASSPTDRGNTIYF.

This clonotype was counted many times. This chain links TRBV20-1 with TRBJ1-3; D possibly corresponds to TRBD1 (6 bases). Germline V gene data show CDR1 as DFQATT and CDR2 as SNEGSKA (reference sequence). V lost 4 bases, J lost 4 bases, and 14 bases lay in between. CDR3 length: 14 residues. The CDR3 spells CSATAQGWGNTIYF. Here the CDR3 DNA reads TGCAGTGCTACAGCACAGGGCTGGGGAAACACCATATATTTT.

The V gene is TRBV20-1, the J gene TRBJ1-2; 11 bases fit TRBD1. This CDR3 is 14 amino acids long. Germline CDR1 and CDR2: DFQATT and SNEGSKA (reference sequence). Trimming removed 3 bases from V and 6 bases from J; junction bases left unmatched: 6. The CDR3 spells CSASPGQGGNGYTF. For the CDR3, the DNA is TGCAGTGCTAGTCCGGGACAGGGGGGCAATGGCTACACCTTC.

The rearrangement joins TRBV12-3 or TRBV12-4 to TRBJ1-4, with 8 bases identical to TRBD1. V shed 4 bases, J shed 7 bases, and the junction held 2 bases outside the gene matches. This CDR3 has 13 amino acids. CDR3 sequence reads: CASSSTGGEKLFF. The CDR3 bases are TGTGCCAGCAGTTCAACAGGGGGTGAAAAACTGTTTTTT.

This clonotype showed up just a few times. This sequence joins TRBV7-9 and TRBJ2-7; 8 bases agree with TRBD2. CDR1 and CDR2 (germline): SEHNR, FQNEAQ (reference sequence). J lost 5 bases, V lost 5 bases, and 14 bases had no gene match. CDR3 length: 16 amino acids. CDR3 sequence reads: CASSPFRGGRIDEQYF. DNA of the CDR3: TGTGCCAGCAGCCCCTTTCGCGGGGGGCGAATCGACGAGCAGTACTTC.

This clonotype was seen more than once but under ten times. This chain joins TRBV6-1 and TRBJ1-5; D is uncertain. Between the trimmed V and J ends, which lost 3 bases and 9 bases, there was a span of 3 bases. This CDR3 has 10 residues. Germline V gene data show CDR1 as MNHNS and CDR2 as SASEGT. The DNA for the CDR3 is TGTGCCAGCAGTGACGGGCCCCAGCATTTT. Protein: CASSDGPQHF.

The genes are TRBV12-3 or TRBV12-4 and TRBJ1-2, with D unclear. The CDR3 has 12 residues. V was clipped by 6 bases and J by 4 bases, with 9 bases between them. The CDR3, as DNA: TGTGCCAGCAGCCCCAGTGTCTATGGCTACACCTTC. As protein: CASSPSVYGYTF.